This TCR beta chain is drawn from a study of blood T cell repertoires in COVID-19. Study-level background: In each case, the material was cDNA or gDNA derived from T cells, B-cell-depleted T cells, or PBMCs.

Here immunoSEQ multiplex PCR was the method, and the copy in TCRdb shows in-frame clones only, minus some. The sample records some 100,000 clones, roughly 76% being singletons. The CDR3 has 11 residues. Trimming cost V 6 bases and J 1 base, with 3 bases left between them. This clone was counted once. This chain links TRBV12-3 or TRBV12-4 with TRBJ2-5; D unclear. Specimen: peripheral blood. The clonotype comes from a human donor in a cohort sampled during active COVID-19. As DNA, the CDR3 is TGTGCCAGCAGACTCCAAGAGACCCAGTACTTC. This encodes CASRLQETQYF.